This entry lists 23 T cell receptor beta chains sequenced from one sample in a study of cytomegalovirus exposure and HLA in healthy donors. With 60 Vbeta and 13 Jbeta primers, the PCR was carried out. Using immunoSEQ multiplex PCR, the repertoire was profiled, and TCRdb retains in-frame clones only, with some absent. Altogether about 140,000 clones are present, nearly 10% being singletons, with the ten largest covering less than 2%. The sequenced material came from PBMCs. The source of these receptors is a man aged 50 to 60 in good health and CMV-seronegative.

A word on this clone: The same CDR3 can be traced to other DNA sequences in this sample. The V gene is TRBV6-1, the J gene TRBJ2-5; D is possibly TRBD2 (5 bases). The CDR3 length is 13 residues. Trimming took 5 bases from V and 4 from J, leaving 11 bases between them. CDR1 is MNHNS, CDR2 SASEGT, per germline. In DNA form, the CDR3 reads TGTGCCAGCAGTCTGGCTGGAGGAGAGACCCAGTACTTC. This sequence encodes CASSLAGGETQYF.

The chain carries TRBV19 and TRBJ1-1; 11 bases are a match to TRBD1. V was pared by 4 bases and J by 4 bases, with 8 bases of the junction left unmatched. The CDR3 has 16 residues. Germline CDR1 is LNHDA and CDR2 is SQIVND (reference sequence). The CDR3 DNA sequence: TGTGCCAGTAGTACCCCTCTTGGGACAGGGGGCACTGAAGCTTTCTTT. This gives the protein CASSTPLGTGGTEAFF. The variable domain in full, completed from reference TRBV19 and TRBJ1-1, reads DGGITQSPKYLFRKEGQNVTLSCEQNLNHDAMYWYRQDPGQGLRLIYYSQIVNDFQKGDIAEGYSVSREKKESFPLTVTSAQKNPTAFYLCASSTPLGTGGTEAFFGQGTRLTVV.

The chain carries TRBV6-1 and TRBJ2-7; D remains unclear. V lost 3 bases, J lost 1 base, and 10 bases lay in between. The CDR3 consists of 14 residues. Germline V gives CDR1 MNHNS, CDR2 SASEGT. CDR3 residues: CASSDASRSYEQYF. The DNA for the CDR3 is TGTGCCAGCAGTGACGCTAGTAGGTCCTACGAGCAGTACTTC.

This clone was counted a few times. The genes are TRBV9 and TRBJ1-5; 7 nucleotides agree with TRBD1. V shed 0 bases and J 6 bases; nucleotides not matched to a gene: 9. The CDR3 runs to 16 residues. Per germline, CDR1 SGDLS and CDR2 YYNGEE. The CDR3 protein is CASSVGGDSRFQPQHF. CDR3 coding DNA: TGTGCCAGCAGCGTAGGAGGGGACAGCCGCTTTCAGCCCCAGCATTTT. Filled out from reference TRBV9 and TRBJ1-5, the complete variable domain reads DSGVTQTPKHLITATGQRVTLRCSPRSGDLSVYWYQQSLDQGLQFLIQYYNGEERAKGNILERFSAQQFPDLHSELNLSSLELGDSALYFCASSVGGDSRFQPQHFGDGTRLSIL.

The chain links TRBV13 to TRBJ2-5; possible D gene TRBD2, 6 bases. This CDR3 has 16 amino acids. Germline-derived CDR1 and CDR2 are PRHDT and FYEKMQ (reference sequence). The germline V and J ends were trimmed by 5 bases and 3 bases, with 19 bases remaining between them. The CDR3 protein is CASSQAFSGGEETQYF. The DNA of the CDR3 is TGTGCCAGCAGCCAAGCGTTCAGTGGCGGGGAAGAGACCCAGTACTTC.

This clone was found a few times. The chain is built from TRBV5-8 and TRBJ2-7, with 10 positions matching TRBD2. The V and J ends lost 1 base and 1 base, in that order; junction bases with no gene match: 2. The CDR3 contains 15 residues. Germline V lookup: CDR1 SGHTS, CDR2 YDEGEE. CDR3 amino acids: CASSLIAGGSYEQYF. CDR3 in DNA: TGTGCCAGCAGCTTGATAGCGGGAGGTTCCTACGAGCAGTACTTC.

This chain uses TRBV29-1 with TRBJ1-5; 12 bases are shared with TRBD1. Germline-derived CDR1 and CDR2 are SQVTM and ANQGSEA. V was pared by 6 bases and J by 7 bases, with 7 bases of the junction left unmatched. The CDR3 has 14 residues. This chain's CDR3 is CSVLRDRGRQPQHF. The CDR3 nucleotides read TGCAGCGTCTTACGGGACAGGGGGCGACAGCCCCAGCATTTT.

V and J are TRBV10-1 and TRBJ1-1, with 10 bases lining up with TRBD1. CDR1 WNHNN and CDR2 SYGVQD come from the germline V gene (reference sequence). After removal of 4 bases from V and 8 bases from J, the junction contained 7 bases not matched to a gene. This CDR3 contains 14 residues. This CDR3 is CASSVGRGQGEAFF. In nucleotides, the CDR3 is TGCGCCAGCAGTGTCGGTAGGGGACAGGGGGAAGCTTTCTTT.

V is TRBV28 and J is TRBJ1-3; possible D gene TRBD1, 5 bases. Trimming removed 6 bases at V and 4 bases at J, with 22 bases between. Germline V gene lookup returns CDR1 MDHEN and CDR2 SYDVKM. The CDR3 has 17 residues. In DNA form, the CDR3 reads TGTGCCAGCAGCTCGAATCTACGGTTGGGGCAAGGAAACACCATATATTTT. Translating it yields CASSSNLRLGQGNTIYF.

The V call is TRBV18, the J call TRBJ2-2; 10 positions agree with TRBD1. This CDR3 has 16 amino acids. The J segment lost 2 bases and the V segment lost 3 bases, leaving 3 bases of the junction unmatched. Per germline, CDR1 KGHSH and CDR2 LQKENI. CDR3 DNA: TGTGCCAGCTCACCGCGGACAGGGGGTAACACCGGGGAGCTGTTTTTT. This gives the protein CASSPRTGGNTGELFF.

CDR3 coding DNA: TGTGCCAGCAGTTCCTTTTATAGTGGGGCTGAGCAGTTCTTC. Translation gives CASSSFYSGAEQFF. V usage is TRBV2 and J usage is TRBJ2-1; D might be TRBD1 (5 bases). Germline CDR1 and CDR2: SNHLY and FYNNEI. Trimming shortened V by 5 bases and J by 9 bases, and 17 bases separated the two germline ends. The CDR3 runs to 14 residues.

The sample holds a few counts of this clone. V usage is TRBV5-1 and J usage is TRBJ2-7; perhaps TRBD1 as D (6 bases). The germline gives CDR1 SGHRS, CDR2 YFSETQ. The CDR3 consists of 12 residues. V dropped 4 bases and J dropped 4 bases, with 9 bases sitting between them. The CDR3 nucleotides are TGCGCCAGCAGCACCCAGGGGTACGAGCAGTACTTC. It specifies CASSTQGYEQYF.

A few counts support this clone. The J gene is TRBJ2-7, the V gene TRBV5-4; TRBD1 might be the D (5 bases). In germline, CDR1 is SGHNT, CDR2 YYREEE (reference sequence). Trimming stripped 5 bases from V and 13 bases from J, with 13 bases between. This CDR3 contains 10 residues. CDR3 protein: CASRGWGYYF. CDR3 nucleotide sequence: TGTGCCAGCAGAGGGTGGGGCTATTACTTC.

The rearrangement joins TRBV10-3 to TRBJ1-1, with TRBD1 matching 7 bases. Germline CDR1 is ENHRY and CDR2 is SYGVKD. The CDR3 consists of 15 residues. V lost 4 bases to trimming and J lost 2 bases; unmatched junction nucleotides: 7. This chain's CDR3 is CAISVAGTENTEAFF. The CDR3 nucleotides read TGTGCCATCAGTGTAGCCGGGACAGAAAACACTGAAGCTTTCTTT.

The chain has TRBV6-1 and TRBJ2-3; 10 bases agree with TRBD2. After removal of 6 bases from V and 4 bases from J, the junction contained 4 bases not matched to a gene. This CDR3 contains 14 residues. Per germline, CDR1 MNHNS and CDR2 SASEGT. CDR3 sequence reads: CASRAGGPADTQYF. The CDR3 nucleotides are TGTGCCAGCAGAGCGGGGGGGCCTGCAGATACGCAGTATTTT.

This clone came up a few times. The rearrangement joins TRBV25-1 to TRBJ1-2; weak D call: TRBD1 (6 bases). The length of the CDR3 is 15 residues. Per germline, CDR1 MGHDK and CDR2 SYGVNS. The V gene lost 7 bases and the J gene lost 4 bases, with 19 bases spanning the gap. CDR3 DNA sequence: TGTGCCAGCACCTCGGGGGGGGGCTGGAGCTATGGCTACACCTTC. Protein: CASTSGGGWSYGYTF.

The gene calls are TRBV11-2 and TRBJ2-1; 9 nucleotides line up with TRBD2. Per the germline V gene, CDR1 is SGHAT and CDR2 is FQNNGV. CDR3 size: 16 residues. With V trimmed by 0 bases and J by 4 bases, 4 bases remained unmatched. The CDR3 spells CASSLELSGGYNEQFF. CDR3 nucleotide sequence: TGTGCCAGCAGCTTAGAGCTTAGCGGGGGATACAATGAGCAGTTCTTC.

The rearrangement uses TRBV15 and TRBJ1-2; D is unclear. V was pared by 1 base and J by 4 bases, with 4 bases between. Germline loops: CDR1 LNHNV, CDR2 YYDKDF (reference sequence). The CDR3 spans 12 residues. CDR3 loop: CATSRVSYGYTF. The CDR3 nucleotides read TGTGCCACCAGCAGAGTCAGCTATGGCTACACCTTC.

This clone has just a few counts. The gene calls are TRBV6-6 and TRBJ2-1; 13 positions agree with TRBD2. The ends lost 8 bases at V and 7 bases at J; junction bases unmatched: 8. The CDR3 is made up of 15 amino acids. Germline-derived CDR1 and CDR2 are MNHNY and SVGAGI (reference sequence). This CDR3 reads CASLRTSGRINEQFF. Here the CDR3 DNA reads TGTGCCAGCCTGAGGACTAGCGGGAGAATTAATGAGCAGTTCTTC.

The CDR3 loop reads CASGLSASGILGEQYF. CDR3 nucleotide sequence: TGTGCTAGTGGTTTGAGTGCTAGCGGGATTCTAGGCGAGCAGTACTTC. This chain connects TRBV12-5 to TRBJ2-7; 9 bases fit TRBD2. This CDR3 region has 16 residues. Germline trimming cut 2 bases from V and 6 bases from J; bases unmatched to any gene: 11. Germline CDR1 reads LGHNT; CDR2 reads FRNRAP.

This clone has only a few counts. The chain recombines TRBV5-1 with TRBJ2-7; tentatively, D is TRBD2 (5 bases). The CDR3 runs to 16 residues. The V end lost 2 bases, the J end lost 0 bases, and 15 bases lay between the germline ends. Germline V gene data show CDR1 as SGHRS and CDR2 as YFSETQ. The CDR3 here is CASSFLSVGDSYEQYF. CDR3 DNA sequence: TGCGCCAGCAGCTTCCTCAGTGTCGGGGACTCCTACGAGCAGTACTTC.

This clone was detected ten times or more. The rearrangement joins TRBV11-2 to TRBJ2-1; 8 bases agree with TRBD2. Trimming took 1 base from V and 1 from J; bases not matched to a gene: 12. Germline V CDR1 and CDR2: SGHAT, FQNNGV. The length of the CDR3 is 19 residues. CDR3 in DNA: TGTGCCAGCAGCTTAGGACATAAAATAGCGGGAAAGTCCTACAATGAGCAGTTCTTC. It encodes CASSLGHKIAGKSYNEQFF.

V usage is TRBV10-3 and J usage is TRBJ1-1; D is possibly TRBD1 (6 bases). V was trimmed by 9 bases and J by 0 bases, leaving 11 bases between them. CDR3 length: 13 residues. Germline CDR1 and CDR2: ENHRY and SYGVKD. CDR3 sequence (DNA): TGTGCCATGCAACAGGGCCTGAACACTGAAGCTTTCTTT. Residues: CAMQQGLNTEAFF.